The rows below give T cell receptor beta chains drawn from one sample of a study of blood T cell repertoires in COVID-19. Some clones are missing from TCRdb's copy, which holds only in-frame ones; the method was immunoSEQ multiplex PCR. This sample has around 300,000 clones, with approximately 85% found just once. Sample: peripheral blood. The receptors stem from a woman between 70 and 85 years old with acute or convalescent COVID-19. Each CDR3 is given with its conserved first and last residue. The D gene is left open where the match is weak.

d_call j_call v_call cdr3_aa
. TRBJ1-5 TRBV20-1 CSAAEGQPQHF
. TRBJ1-3 TRBV28 CASIQSSGNTIYF
. TRBJ2-3 TRBV6-5 CASREADTQYF
. TRBJ1-1 TRBV3-1/TRBV3-2 CASSQEARNTEAFF
TRBD1 TRBJ1-2 TRBV11-2 CASSLRPDRSTGGNYGYTF
TRBD1 TRBJ1-4 TRBV5-1 CASSIAIPGQDEKLFF
. TRBJ1-2 TRBV6-5 CASSRTVNYGYTF
TRBD1 TRBJ1-2 TRBV7-9 CASSRTTGGPYGYTF
. TRBJ2-7 TRBV2 CASSQETGLNEQYF
. TRBJ2-1 TRBV5-5 CASSSAAQAYNEQFF
. TRBJ2-2 TRBV3-1/TRBV3-2 CASSQVGSGELFF
. TRBJ2-1 TRBV10-3 CAISEGANGQFF
. TRBJ2-1 TRBV6-5 CASSGVNREQFF
. TRBJ1-2 TRBV18 CASSPPGGTSYTF
. TRBJ2-2 TRBV27 CASSPGSGELFF
TRBD1 TRBJ2-7 TRBV11-1 CASSLARGQGTYEQYF
TRBD2 TRBJ2-1 TRBV5-4 CASSPRGSRGGLYNEQFF
TRBD2 TRBJ2-1 TRBV6-1 CASSETRGLAANEQFF
. TRBJ1-6 TRBV5-4 CASSFLGSPLHF
TRBD1 TRBJ2-5 TRBV2 CASSRDRVVGETQYF
TRBD2 TRBJ2-1 TRBV5-6 CASSRTTSGPYNEQFF
. TRBJ1-2 TRBV5-1 CASSLGRGGNYGYTF
. TRBJ2-7 TRBV19 CASSDRYSFTYEQYF
. TRBJ1-1 TRBV10-3 CAISESPGLKNTEAFF
TRBD2 TRBJ2-1 TRBV5-5 CASSGASGVSYNEQFF
. TRBJ1-5 TRBV5-1 CASRLDSSNQPQHF
. TRBJ1-2 TRBV7-8 CASSSRHRDNDYGYTF
. TRBJ1-6 TRBV30 CAWSSQGGPLHF
TRBD2 TRBJ2-7 TRBV5-4 CASSVGTSGGFTYEQYF
TRBD2 TRBJ2-3 TRBV7-9 CASSFPSGNTDTQYF
. TRBJ2-2 TRBV5-1 CASRQGGETNTGELFF
. TRBJ1-2 TRBV29-1 CSARGQFYGYTF
. TRBJ1-1 TRBV6-5 CASSFRGEAFF
TRBD2 TRBJ2-2 TRBV18 CASSPPTGGPSGELFF
. TRBJ1-3 TRBV7-9 CASSSLQGSKGNTIYF
TRBD1 TRBJ2-5 TRBV7-2 CASSLLGQRQETQYF
. TRBJ2-3 TRBV5-6 CASSSRVAFTDTQYF
TRBD1 TRBJ2-7 TRBV7-9 CASSARGTGIAEQYF
TRBD1 TRBJ2-7 TRBV29-1 CSAGTGNEQYF
. TRBJ2-7 TRBV19 CASSNQGEFYEQYF
. TRBJ2-7 TRBV5-8 CASRRRGGTYEQYF
. TRBJ1-5 TRBV5-4 CASSEDRSNQPQHF
TRBD2 TRBJ2-1 TRBV5-5 CASSSLAGAVNEQFF
. TRBJ1-2 TRBV3-1/TRBV3-2 CASSQERGYGYTF
. TRBJ1-4 TRBV5-1 CASSLAGVRAEGEKLFF
. TRBJ1-2 TRBV3-1/TRBV3-2 CASSQTTEPNYGYTF
. TRBJ1-1 TRBV7-9 CASSPKGGNTEAFF
. TRBJ1-2 TRBV19 CASSITGRGLGYTF
. TRBJ2-7 TRBV3-1/TRBV3-2 CASSTGTQPSGQYF
TRBD2 TRBJ2-3 TRBV5-1 CASSLAPAGGTTDTQYF
. TRBJ2-7 TRBV14 CASSVPSGYEQYF
. TRBJ2-2 TRBV9 CASSARLVTLTGELFF
. TRBJ2-1 TRBV7-3 CASSTTGYNEQFF
. TRBJ2-7 TRBV11-2 CASSLSGFGEQYF
. TRBJ1-2 TRBV5-4 CASSAQGGINYGYTF